This T cell receptor (beta chain) was captured by sequencing in a study of blood T cell repertoires in COVID-19. About the research overall: From T cells, B-cell-depleted T cells, or PBMCs came the material, which was cDNA or gDNA.

Germline trimming cut 5 bases from V and 3 bases from J; bases unmatched to any gene: 6. Germline-derived CDR1 and CDR2 are PRHDT and FYEKMQ (reference sequence). This CDR3 contains 14 residues. A Seattle source enrolled patients during active infection and followed them longitudinally. Measured with immunoSEQ multiplex PCR; TCRdb has only the in-frame clones, and not every one. The repertoire includes over 250,000 clones, about 88% of them detected once, and about 1.5% sits in the top ten. Sample: peripheral blood. This rearrangement joins TRBV13 to TRBJ2-7, with 8 bases fitting TRBD2. The sequence came from a human donor with COVID-19, enrolled during active disease. The donor label of this sample is uncertain. The CDR3 is CASSRSGRSYEQYF. DNA for the CDR3: TGTGCCAGCAGCCGGAGCGGGAGAAGCTACGAGCAGTACTTC.